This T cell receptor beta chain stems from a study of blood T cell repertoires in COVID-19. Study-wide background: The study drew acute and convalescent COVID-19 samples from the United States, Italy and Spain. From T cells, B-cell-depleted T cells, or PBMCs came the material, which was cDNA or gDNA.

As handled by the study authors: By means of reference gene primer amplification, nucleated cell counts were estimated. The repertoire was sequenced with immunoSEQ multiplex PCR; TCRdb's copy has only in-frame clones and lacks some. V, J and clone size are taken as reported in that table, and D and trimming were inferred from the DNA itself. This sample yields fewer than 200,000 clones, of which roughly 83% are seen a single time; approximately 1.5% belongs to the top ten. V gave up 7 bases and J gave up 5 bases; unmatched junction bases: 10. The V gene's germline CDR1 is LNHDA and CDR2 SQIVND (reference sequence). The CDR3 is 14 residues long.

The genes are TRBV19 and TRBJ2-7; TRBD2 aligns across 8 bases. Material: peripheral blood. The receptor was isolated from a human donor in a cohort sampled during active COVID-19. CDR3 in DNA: TGTGCCAGTACCTCTCCCGGGACTAGGCACGAGCAGTACTTC. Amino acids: CASTSPGTRHEQYF.